Following are 26 T cell receptor beta chains from one sample sequenced in a study of blood T cell repertoires in COVID-19. Profiled with immunoSEQ multiplex PCR; TCRdb holds only in-frame clones, not every one. The repertoire holds over 150,000 clones, with roughly four fifths as singletons. Sequenced: PBMCs or T cells enriched from blood (not recorded which). Source of these receptors: a man between 35 and 55 years old who had recovered from COVID-19.

The chain uses TRBV7-3 and TRBJ2-1; 8 bases are a match to TRBD1. J was trimmed by 0 bases and V by 5 bases; bases with no gene match: 6. Germline CDR1 reads SGHTA; CDR2 reads FQGTGA. The CDR3 is 16 residues long. Here the CDR3 reads CASSADRASSYNEQFF. The CDR3 DNA sequence: TGTGCCAGCAGCGCGGACAGGGCAAGCTCCTACAATGAGCAGTTCTTC.

J is TRBJ1-5 and V is TRBV29-1; D is unclear. The CDR3 is 12 residues long. V was shortened by 4 bases and J by 4 bases, with 8 bases between the two germline ends. In germline, CDR1 is SQVTM, CDR2 ANQGSEA. The CDR3 sequence is CSVGAANQPQHF. The CDR3 region has the DNA TGCAGCGTTGGGGCAGCTAATCAGCCCCAGCATTTT. Using reference TRBV29-1 and TRBJ1-5 for the parts outside the CDR3, the full variable domain is SAVISQKPSRDICQRGTSLTIQCQVDSQVTMMFWYRQQPGQSLTLIATANQGSEATYESGFVIDKFPISRPNLTFSTLTVSNMSPEDSSIYLCSVGAANQPQHFGDGTRLSIL.

The genes are TRBV4-3 and TRBJ2-5; 8 bases align to TRBD2. The germline V gene has CDR1 LGHNA and CDR2 YSLEER. The CDR3 sequence is 18 residues long. The J segment lost 2 bases and the V segment lost 2 bases, leaving 13 bases of the junction unmatched. The CDR3 region is CASSQNLPPGGLQETQYF. For the CDR3, the DNA is TGCGCCAGCAGCCAAAATCTGCCCCCGGGAGGGCTTCAAGAGACCCAGTACTTC.

This chain uses TRBV15 with TRBJ2-1; 7 positions agree with TRBD2. The CDR3 contains 13 residues. Germline values: CDR1 LNHNV, CDR2 YYDKDF (reference sequence). The J segment lost 8 bases and the V segment lost 1 base, leaving 2 bases of the junction unmatched. Here the CDR3 DNA reads TGTGCCACCAGCAGAGCTACTAGCGATGAGCAGTTCTTC. Residues: CATSRATSDEQFF.

The chain has TRBV5-1 and TRBJ1-1; D possibly corresponds to TRBD1 (5 bases). Germline CDR1 reads SGHRS; CDR2 reads YFSETQ. This CDR3 spans 16 amino acids. Trimming pared 0 bases from V and 3 bases from J, leaving 15 bases between. The CDR3 region has the DNA TGCGCCAGCAGCTTGGGGTTTTCAGCAGGGCACACTGAAGCTTTCTTT. Its translation: CASSLGFSAGHTEAFF.

This clone was counted at least ten times. V usage is TRBV5-1 and J usage is TRBJ2-1; maybe TRBD2 (6 bases). The V gene's germline CDR1 is SGHRS and CDR2 YFSETQ. The germline V and J ends were trimmed by 4 bases and 9 bases, with 17 bases remaining between them. There are 14 residues in the CDR3. In nucleotides, the CDR3 is TGCGCCAGCAGCGCCGACTCCCTGGAGGGTGAGCAGTTCTTC. It encodes CASSADSLEGEQFF.

V and J are TRBV5-1 and TRBJ1-1; D might be TRBD1 (5 bases). V was trimmed by 0 bases and J by 4 bases, leaving 16 bases between them. The CDR3 length is 16 residues. CDR1 and CDR2 from the germline V gene are SGHRS and YFSETQ. The CDR3 protein is CASSLVTGQLSTEAFF. The CDR3 nucleotides read TGCGCCAGCAGCTTGGTTACTGGACAACTGAGCACTGAAGCTTTCTTT.

The chain uses TRBV13 and TRBJ2-7, with 11 bases matching TRBD2. The CDR3 has 17 amino acids. Germline assignment: CDR1 PRHDT and CDR2 FYEKMQ (reference sequence). V gave up 2 bases and J gave up 7 bases; unmatched junction bases: 13. CDR3 in DNA: TGTGCCAGCAGCTTAAGCAGTTCGGGACTAGCGGAGGGGGAGCAGTACTTC. Its protein is CASSLSSSGLAEGEQYF.

The chain uses TRBV6-1 and TRBJ1-5; TRBD1 agrees at 9 bases. Germline trimming cut 4 bases from V and 7 bases from J; bases unmatched to any gene: 11. Per the germline V gene, CDR1 is MNHNS and CDR2 is SASEGT. This CDR3 has 16 residues. DNA for the CDR3: TGTGCCAGCAGTGCCCAGCCGGGACAGGGACGCCAGCCCCAGCATTTT. It translates to CASSAQPGQGRQPQHF.

This chain uses TRBV3-1 (or the pseudogene TRBV3-2) with TRBJ1-2; no definite D call. The germline V and J ends were trimmed by 0 bases and 2 bases, with 7 bases remaining between them. This CDR3 is built from 14 residues. The germline V gene has CDR1 LGHDT and CDR2 YNNKEL (reference sequence). The CDR3 region has the DNA TGTGCCAGCAGCCAAGAGAACTGGAACTATGGCTACACCTTC. Translation gives CASSQENWNYGYTF.

The chain links TRBV2 to TRBJ1-5, with TRBD1 matching over 7 bases. CDR1 and CDR2 from the germline V gene are SNHLY and FYNNEI. The CDR3 covers 13 residues. V dropped 6 bases and J dropped 7; count of bases not matched to a gene: 6. The CDR3 here is CASRQGSRQPQHF. The CDR3 DNA follows: TGTGCCAGCAGACAGGGGTCGCGGCAGCCCCAGCATTTT.

Only a few counts were recorded for this clone. The rearrangement joins TRBV3-1 (or the pseudogene TRBV3-2) to TRBJ1-6, with D unclear. The germline V gene encodes CDR1 LGHDT and CDR2 YNNKEL (reference sequence). With 4 bases removed from V and 9 bases from J, the gap between germline ends came to 13 bases. CDR3 length equals 14 residues. CDR3 nucleotides: TGTGCCAGCAGCCCTGAAACTTCGGGTTCACCCCTCCACTTT. Translated: CASSPETSGSPLHF.

The chain employs TRBV10-2 and TRBJ2-1; 8 bases agree with TRBD2. The germline CDR1 and CDR2 sequences are WSHSY and SAAADI. V was pared by 7 bases and J by 2 bases, with 7 bases of the junction left unmatched. The CDR3 is made up of 15 amino acids. In DNA, the CDR3 is TGCGCCAGCACCCCCGGGAGGGGGGCCTACAATGAGCAGTTCTTC. This translates into CASTPGRGAYNEQFF.

The chain recombines TRBV5-6 with TRBJ1-1; possible D gene TRBD1, 6 bases. Trimming shortened V by 4 bases and J by 3 bases, and 16 bases separated the two germline ends. The CDR3 is made up of 15 amino acids. The germline CDR1 and CDR2 sequences are SGHDT and YYEEEE. The CDR3 is CASSPKGGGYTEAFF. Written as DNA, the CDR3 is TGTGCCAGCAGCCCGAAAGGCGGGGGCTACACTGAAGCTTTCTTT.

V usage is TRBV6-6 and J usage is TRBJ2-2; possibly TRBD1 for D (6 bases). V lost 6 bases, J lost 6 bases, and 17 bases lay in between. The CDR3 totals 15 residues. Germline loops: CDR1 MNHNY, CDR2 SVGAGI (reference sequence). DNA for the CDR3: TGTGCCAGCAGCCCGTTCGCAGGGGCGGCCGGGGAGCTGTTTTTT. Amino acid sequence: CASSPFAGAAGELFF.

The V and J genes are TRBV6-2 or TRBV6-3 and TRBJ1-6; D gene ambiguous. The CDR3 is 12 residues long. The germline CDR1 and CDR2 sequences are MNHEY and SVGEGT. V lost 0 bases to trimming and J lost 10 bases, with 4 bases between them. CDR3 protein: CASSYSGSPLHF. CDR3 DNA sequence: TGTGCCAGCAGTTACTCTGGCTCACCCCTCCACTTT.

The chain combines TRBV27 with TRBJ2-2; TRBD2 agrees at 11 bases. Trimming at V came to 4 bases and at J to 4 bases, leaving 8 bases not matched to a gene. The CDR3 spans 17 residues. The germline V gene has CDR1 MNHEY and CDR2 SMNVEV (reference sequence). CDR3 protein: CASSSASGRSGTGELFF. The DNA for the CDR3 is TGTGCCAGCAGTTCGGCTAGCGGGAGGAGTGGCACCGGGGAGCTGTTTTTT.

This sequence joins TRBV4-1 and TRBJ1-3; D is undetermined. The CDR3 has 16 residues. The germline CDR1 and CDR2 sequences are MGHRA and YSYEKL. V lost 0 bases and J 2 bases, leaving 11 bases between the germline ends. CDR3: CASSQDGDFPGNTIYF. CDR3 nucleotides: TGCGCCAGCAGCCAAGATGGTGACTTCCCTGGAAACACCATATATTTT.

This chain links TRBV9 with TRBJ1-1, with TRBD1 as a possible D gene (5 bases). CDR1 is SGDLS and CDR2 is YYNGEE in the germline V gene. V gave up 4 bases and J gave up 5 bases, with 15 bases separating them. CDR3 length: 14 amino acids. The DNA for the CDR3 is TGTGCCAGCAGCCCCGGGGGTGGGAGAACTGAAGCTTTCTTT. It codes for CASSPGGGRTEAFF.

The chain couples TRBV19 to TRBJ2-1; D not certain. The CDR3 runs to 12 residues. Trimming left V 5 bases short and J 10 bases short, with 12 bases between. The germline V gene has CDR1 LNHDA and CDR2 SQIVND (reference sequence). In DNA, the CDR3 is TGTGCCAGTAGTGCGAATTATGTGGAGCAGTTCTTC. Translated: CASSANYVEQFF. Variable domain in full (rest from reference TRBV19 and TRBJ2-1): DGGITQSPKYLFRKEGQNVTLSCEQNLNHDAMYWYRQDPGQGLRLIYYSQIVNDFQKGDIAEGYSVSREKKESFPLTVTSAQKNPTAFYLCASSANYVEQFFGPGTRLTVL.

The chain has TRBV6-1 and TRBJ1-2; no definite D call. Trimming stripped 2 bases from V and 2 bases from J, with 6 bases between. CDR1 and CDR2 from the germline V gene are MNHNS and SASEGT. The CDR3 length is 13 residues. CDR3 nucleotide sequence: TGTGCCAGCAGTGAAACAGAAAACTATGGCTACACCTTC. This gives the protein CASSETENYGYTF.

V gene TRBV10-3 combines with J gene TRBJ2-7, with TRBD2 identical over 7 bases. The CDR3 length is 13 residues. Germline V CDR1 and CDR2: ENHRY, SYGVKD. V shed 1 base and J 5 bases; nucleotides not matched to a gene: 2. CDR3 protein: CAISEWGGDEQYF. The CDR3 DNA reads TGTGCCATCAGTGAGTGGGGGGGGGACGAGCAGTACTTC.

The V gene is TRBV28, the J gene TRBJ2-1; D perhaps matches TRBD2 (6 bases). This CDR3 has 10 residues. Trimming left V 6 bases short and J 12 bases short, with 9 bases between. In germline, CDR1 is MDHEN, CDR2 SYDVKM. The CDR3 spells CASSRDSQFF. In nucleotides, the CDR3 is TGTGCCAGCAGCCGGGACTCGCAGTTCTTC. Looking up the rest from reference TRBV28 and TRBJ2-1 gives the full variable domain: DVKVTQSSRYLVKRTGEKVFLECVQDMDHENMFWYRQDPGLGLRLIYFSYDVKMKEKGDIPEGYSVSREKKERFSLILESASTNQTSMYLCASSRDSQFFGPGTRLTVL.

The chain's CDR3 is CATSREAELTDTQYF. The CDR3 bases are TGTGCCACCAGCAGAGAAGCGGAACTCACAGATACGCAGTATTTT. The genes are TRBV15 and TRBJ2-3, with D possibly matching TRBD2 (5 bases). Germline lookup yields CDR1 LNHNV and CDR2 YYDKDF (reference sequence). The V and J ends lost 0 bases and 2 bases respectively, with 9 bases between them. CDR3 length: 15 amino acids. The entire variable domain, with the rest obtained from reference TRBV15 and TRBJ2-3, is as follows: DAMVIQNPRYQVTQFGKPVTLSCSQTLNHNVMYWYQQKSSQAPKLLFHYYDKDFNNEADTPDNFQSRRPNTSFCFLDIRSPGLGDTAMYLCATSREAELTDTQYFGPGTRLTVL.

The chain links TRBV2 to TRBJ2-1; 13 nucleotides align to TRBD2. In germline, CDR1 is SNHLY, CDR2 FYNNEI. The CDR3 length is 13 residues. The trim removed 11 bases at V and 9 bases at J, leaving 7 bases unmatched. The CDR3 here is CAGRTSGRGEQFF. CDR3 in DNA: TGTGCCGGGCGGACTAGCGGGAGAGGTGAGCAGTTCTTC.

This clone was found a few times. This rearrangement joins TRBV9 to TRBJ2-3; 8 positions agree with TRBD2. This CDR3 has 17 amino acids. The V gene's germline CDR1 is SGDLS and CDR2 YYNGEE. Germline trimming cut 4 bases from V and 1 base from J; bases unmatched to any gene: 11. The CDR3 DNA follows: TGTGCCAGCAGCCCCTCTTTCAGCGGGAGACGCACAGATACGCAGTATTTT. Its translation is CASSPSFSGRRTDTQYF.